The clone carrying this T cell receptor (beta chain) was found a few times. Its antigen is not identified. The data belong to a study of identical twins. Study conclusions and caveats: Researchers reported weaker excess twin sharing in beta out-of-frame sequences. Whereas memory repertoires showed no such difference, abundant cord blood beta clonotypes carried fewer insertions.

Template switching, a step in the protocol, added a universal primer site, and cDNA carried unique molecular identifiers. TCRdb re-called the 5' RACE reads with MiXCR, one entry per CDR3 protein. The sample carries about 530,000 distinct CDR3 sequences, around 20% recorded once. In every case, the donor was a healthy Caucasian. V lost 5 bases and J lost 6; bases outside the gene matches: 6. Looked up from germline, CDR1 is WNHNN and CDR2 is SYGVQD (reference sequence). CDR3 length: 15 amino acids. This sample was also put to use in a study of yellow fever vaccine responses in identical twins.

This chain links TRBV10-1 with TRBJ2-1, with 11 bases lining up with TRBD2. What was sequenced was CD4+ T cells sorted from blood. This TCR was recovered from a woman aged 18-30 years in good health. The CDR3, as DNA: TGCGCCAGCAGTTCAGGACTAGCGGGCTTCAATGAGCAGTTCTTC. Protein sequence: CASSSGLAGFNEQFF.